In its sample, the clone carrying this T cell receptor beta chain was seen many times. Its antigen is not identified. These data are taken from a study of CD8 T cells in ankylosing spondylitis. Study-level points and caveats: The authors reported significant enrichment of disease-linked clones in matched ankylosing spondylitis synovial fluid. Apparently characteristic of ankylosing spondylitis blood was a TCR beta motif (roughly eight highly homologous variants). Disease-linked clones were found to be CD8+ and relatively rare in peripheral blood.

Germline CDR1 is SGHRS and CDR2 is YFSETQ. The germline V and J ends were trimmed by 0 bases and 6 bases, with 6 bases remaining between them. The CDR3 spans 12 residues. TCRdb reprocessed the 5' RACE reads via MiXCR and lists one record per CDR3 protein. The sample lists around 250,000 distinct CDR3 sequences; about 10% were seen once. The receptor's source is a male donor with ankylosing spondylitis or in good health (not recorded which). The sample comprised blood, either unsorted or a sorted T cell fraction (not recorded which). The chain links TRBV5-1 to TRBJ1-2; D is unclear. CDR3 amino acids: CASSLGGNGYTF. CDR3 in DNA: TGCGCCAGCAGCTTGGGCGGAAATGGCTACACCTTC. Drawing the rest from reference TRBV5-1 and TRBJ1-2, the complete variable domain is KAGVTQTPRYLIKTRGQQVTLSCSPISGHRSVSWYQQTPGQGLQFLFEYFSETQRNKGNFPGRFSGRQFSNSRSEMNVSTLELGDSALYLCASSLGGNGYTFGSGTRLTVV.